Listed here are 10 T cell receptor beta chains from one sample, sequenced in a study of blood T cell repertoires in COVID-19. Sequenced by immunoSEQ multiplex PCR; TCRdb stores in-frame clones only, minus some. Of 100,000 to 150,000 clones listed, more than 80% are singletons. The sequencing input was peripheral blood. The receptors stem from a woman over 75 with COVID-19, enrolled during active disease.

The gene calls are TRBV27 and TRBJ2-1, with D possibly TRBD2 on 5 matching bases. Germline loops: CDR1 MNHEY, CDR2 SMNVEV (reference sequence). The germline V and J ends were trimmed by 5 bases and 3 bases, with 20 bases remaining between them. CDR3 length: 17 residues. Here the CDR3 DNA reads TGTGCCAGCAGTCCGACATTTCGGCTAGCAAGCTACAATGAGCAGTTCTTC. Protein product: CASSPTFRLASYNEQFF.

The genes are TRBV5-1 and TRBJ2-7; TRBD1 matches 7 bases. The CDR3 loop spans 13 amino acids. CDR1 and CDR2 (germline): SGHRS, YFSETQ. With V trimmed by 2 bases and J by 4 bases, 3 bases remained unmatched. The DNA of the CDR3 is TGCGCCAGCAGCTTTGACAGGGAATACGAGCAGTACTTC. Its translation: CASSFDREYEQYF.

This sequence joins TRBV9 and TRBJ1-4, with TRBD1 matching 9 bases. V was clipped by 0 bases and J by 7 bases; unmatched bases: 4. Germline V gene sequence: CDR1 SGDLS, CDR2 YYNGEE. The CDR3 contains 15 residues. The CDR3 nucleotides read TGTGCCAGCAGCGTAGGTGGGACAGGGAGTGAAAAACTGTTTTTT. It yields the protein CASSVGGTGSEKLFF.

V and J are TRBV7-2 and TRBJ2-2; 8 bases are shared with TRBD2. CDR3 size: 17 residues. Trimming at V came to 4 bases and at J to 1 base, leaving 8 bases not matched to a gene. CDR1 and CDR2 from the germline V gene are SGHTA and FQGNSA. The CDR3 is CASSSLLLAGNTGELFF. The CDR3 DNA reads TGTGCCAGCAGCTCTCTCCTCCTAGCGGGGAACACCGGGGAGCTGTTTTTT. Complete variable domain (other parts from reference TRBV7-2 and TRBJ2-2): GAGVSQSPSNKVTEKGKDVELRCDPISGHTALYWYRQSLGQGLEFLIYFQGNSAPDKSGLPSDRFSAERTGGSVSTLTIQRTQQEDSAVYLCASSSLLLAGNTGELFFGEGSRLTVL.

CDR3 sequence (DNA): TGCGCCAGCAGCAGGTCACTAGCGGGCCTCAACACAGATACGCAGTATTTT. Translation: CASSRSLAGLNTDTQYF. This sequence joins TRBV5-1 and TRBJ2-3, with TRBD2 matching 9 bases. V lost 4 bases, J lost 2 bases, and 11 bases stayed unmatched. Germline loops: CDR1 SGHRS, CDR2 YFSETQ. The CDR3 has 17 amino acids. Using reference TRBV5-1 and TRBJ2-3 for the parts outside the CDR3, the full variable domain is KAGVTQTPRYLIKTRGQQVTLSCSPISGHRSVSWYQQTPGQGLQFLFEYFSETQRNKGNFPGRFSGRQFSNSRSEMNVSTLELGDSALYLCASSRSLAGLNTDTQYFGPGTRLTVL.

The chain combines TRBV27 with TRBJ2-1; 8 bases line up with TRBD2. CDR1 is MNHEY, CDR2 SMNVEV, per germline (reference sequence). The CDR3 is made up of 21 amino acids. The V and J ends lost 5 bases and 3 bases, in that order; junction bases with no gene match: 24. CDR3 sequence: CASSARGGRSPPFIRYNEQFF. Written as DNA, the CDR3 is TGTGCCAGCAGTGCGCGAGGCGGGAGGTCCCCCCCGTTCATCCGCTACAATGAGCAGTTCTTC.

CDR3 sequence: CASSQDWQGGYEQFF. The CDR3 nucleotides are TGCGCCAGCAGCCAAGATTGGCAGGGAGGGTATGAGCAGTTCTTC. The chain uses TRBV4-1 and TRBJ2-1; TRBD2 matches 7 bases. J was trimmed by 8 bases and V by 0 bases; bases with no gene match: 7. There are 15 residues in the CDR3. Germline values: CDR1 MGHRA, CDR2 YSYEKL.

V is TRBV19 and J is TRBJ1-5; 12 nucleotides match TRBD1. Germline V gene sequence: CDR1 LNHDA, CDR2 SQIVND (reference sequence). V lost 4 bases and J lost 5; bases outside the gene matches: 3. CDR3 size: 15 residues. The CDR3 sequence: CASSKGTGGHQPQHF. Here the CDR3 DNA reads TGTGCCAGTAGTAAAGGGACAGGGGGCCATCAGCCCCAGCATTTT. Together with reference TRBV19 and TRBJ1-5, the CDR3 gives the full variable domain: DGGITQSPKYLFRKEGQNVTLSCEQNLNHDAMYWYRQDPGQGLRLIYYSQIVNDFQKGDIAEGYSVSREKKESFPLTVTSAQKNPTAFYLCASSKGTGGHQPQHFGDGTRLSIL.

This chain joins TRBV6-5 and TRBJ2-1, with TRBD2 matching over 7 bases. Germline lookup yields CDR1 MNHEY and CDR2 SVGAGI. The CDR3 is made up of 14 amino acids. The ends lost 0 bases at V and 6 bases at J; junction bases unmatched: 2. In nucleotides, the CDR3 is TGTGCCAGCAGTTACTCATGGGGGGGCAATGAGCAGTTCTTC. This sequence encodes CASSYSWGGNEQFF.

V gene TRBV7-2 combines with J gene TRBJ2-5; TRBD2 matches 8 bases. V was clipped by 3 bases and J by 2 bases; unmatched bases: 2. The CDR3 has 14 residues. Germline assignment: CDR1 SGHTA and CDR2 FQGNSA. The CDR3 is CASSLGTRQETQYF. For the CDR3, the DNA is TGTGCCAGCAGCTTGGGGACTAGACAAGAGACCCAGTACTTC.